This TCR beta chain derives from a study of radiotherapy plus CTLA-4 blockade in lung cancer. About the study: Disease control was seen in about 30% of patients, objective responses in about 19%. Points from the study as a whole: Alongside interferon-beta, early blood T cell clone dynamics were reportedly the best predictor of response. Researchers report tumor-derived TCR clones expanding in blood after radiotherapy plus ipilimumab.

With respect to this clone: Antigen specificity is unknown.

Method: immunoSEQ multiplex PCR; TCRdb's copy keeps in-frame clones and lacks some. Found here are approximately 98,000 clones, roughly 80% of them singletons; the top ten hold 3% to 3.5%. The receptor was derived from a human donor with non-small cell lung cancer who had a partial response to radiotherapy plus ipilimumab. The sample was peripheral blood, taken from a patient treated with radiotherapy plus ipilimumab.

The CDR3 DNA sequence: TGTGCCAGTAGCAACAGGGAAAACACCGGGGAGCTGTTTTTT. Translation gives CASSNRENTGELFF. The chain has TRBV19 and TRBJ2-2; TRBD1 is a possible D gene (6 bases). This CDR3 is built from 14 residues. Trimming took 6 bases from V and 2 from J, leaving 10 bases between them. Germline V lookup: CDR1 LNHDA, CDR2 SQIVND (reference sequence).